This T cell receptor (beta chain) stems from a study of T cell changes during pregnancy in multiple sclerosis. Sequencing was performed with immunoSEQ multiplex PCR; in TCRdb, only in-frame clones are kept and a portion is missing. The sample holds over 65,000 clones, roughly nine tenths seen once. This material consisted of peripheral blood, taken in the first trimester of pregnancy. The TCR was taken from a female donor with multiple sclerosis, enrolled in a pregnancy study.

DNA of the CDR3: TGTGCCAGCAGCTTTACCACAGGGGAACTTGCTGGAAACACCATATATTTT. Its translation: CASSFTTGELAGNTIYF. The V gene is TRBV7-6, the J gene TRBJ1-3, with 7 bases lining up with TRBD1. The V segment lost 3 bases and the J segment 2 bases; nucleotides outside the gene matches: 10. CDR1 and CDR2 from the germline V gene are SGHVS and FNYEAQ. The CDR3 is 17 amino acids.